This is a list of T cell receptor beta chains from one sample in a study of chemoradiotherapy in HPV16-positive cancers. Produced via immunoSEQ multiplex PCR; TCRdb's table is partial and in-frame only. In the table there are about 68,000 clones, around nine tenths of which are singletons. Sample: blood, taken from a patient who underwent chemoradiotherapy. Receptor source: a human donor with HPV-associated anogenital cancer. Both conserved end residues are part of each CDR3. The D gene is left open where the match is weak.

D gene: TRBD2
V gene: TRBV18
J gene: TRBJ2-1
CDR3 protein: CASSHGTSLNNEQFF

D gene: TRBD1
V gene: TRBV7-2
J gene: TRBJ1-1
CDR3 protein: CASSSHRGSPEAFF

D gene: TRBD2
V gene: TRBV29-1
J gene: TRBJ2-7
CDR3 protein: CSVSSGTPYEQYF

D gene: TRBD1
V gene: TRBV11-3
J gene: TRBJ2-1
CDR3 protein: CVSSSGTAGSYNEQFF

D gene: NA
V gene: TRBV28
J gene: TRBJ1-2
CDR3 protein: CASSSGARYGYTF

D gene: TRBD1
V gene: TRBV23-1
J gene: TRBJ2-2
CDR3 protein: CASSQSGDRRNTGELFF

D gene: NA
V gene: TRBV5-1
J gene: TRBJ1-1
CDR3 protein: CASSSQVQLNTEAFF

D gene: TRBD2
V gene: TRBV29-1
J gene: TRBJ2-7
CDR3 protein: CSVESSGSSYEQYF

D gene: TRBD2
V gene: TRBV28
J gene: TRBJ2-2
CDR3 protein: CASIFSGRGPTGELFF

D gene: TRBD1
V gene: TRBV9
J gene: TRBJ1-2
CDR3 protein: CASNRGQDLGYGYTF

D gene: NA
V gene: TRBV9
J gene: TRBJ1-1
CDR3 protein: CASSVGGGSEAFF

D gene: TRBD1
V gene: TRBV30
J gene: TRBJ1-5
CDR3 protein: CAWGQGLGQPQHF

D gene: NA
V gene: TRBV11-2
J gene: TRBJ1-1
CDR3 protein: CASSLGEWSEKTEAFF

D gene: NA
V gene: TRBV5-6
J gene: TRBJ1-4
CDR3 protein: CASSTRATNEKLFF

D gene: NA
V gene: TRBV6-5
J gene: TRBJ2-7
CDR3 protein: CASSYSVGEQYF

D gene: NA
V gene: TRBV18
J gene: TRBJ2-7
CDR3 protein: CASSPGGGRSYEQYF

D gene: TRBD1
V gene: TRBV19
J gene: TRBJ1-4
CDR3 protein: CASSMDRVANEKLFF

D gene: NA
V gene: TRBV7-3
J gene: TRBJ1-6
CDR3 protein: CASSLKALNSPLHF

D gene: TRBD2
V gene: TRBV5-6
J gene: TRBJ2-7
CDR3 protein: CASSPTSAAYEQYF

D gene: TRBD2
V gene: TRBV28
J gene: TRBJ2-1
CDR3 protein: CASKGGGRRVRNEQFF

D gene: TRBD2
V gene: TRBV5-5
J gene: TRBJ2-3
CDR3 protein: CASSPSRTSGYTDTQYF

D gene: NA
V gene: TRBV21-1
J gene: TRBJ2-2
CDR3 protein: CASSNIRGDTGELFF

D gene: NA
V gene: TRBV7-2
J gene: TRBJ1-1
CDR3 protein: CASSPPRGGDEAFF

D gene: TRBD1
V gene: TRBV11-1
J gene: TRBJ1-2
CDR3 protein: CASSLRTGMDGYTF

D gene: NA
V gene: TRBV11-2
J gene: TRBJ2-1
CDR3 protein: CASSPTVGPNNEQFF

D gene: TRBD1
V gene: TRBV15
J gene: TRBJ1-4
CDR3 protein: CATSRSRDSNEKLFF

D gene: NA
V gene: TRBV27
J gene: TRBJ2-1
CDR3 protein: CASSFTTRAGNEQFF

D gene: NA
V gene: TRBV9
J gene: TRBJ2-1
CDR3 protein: CASQASSYNEQFF